One sample yielded the 11 T cell receptor beta chains listed below, sequenced in a study of Ad26.COV2.S vaccination and SARS-CoV-2 variants (dated by TCRdb to 2020 to 2022). The method behind the library was the immunoSEQ multiplex PCR assay. The source is immuneACCESS, and TCRdb retained only in-frame sequences with V and J called. Part of the clones is not carried over; for the studies checked, unresolved V genes explain less than half of this, and the remainder is unexplained. This sample is represented by about 450,000 clones; 89% of them were singletons. Just over 2.5% of the sample is held by the ten biggest clonotypes. In light of the paper, this sample's treatment or condition label describes: approximately 18 received Ad26.COV2.S at low or high dose, single or two shots; five or six received placebo; per-sample allocation not given. For vaccine and placebo recipients, the sequenced repertoires came from samples collected on day 63 after the first injection.

Sequencing was performed on peripheral blood, taken in a trial of Ad26.COV2.S vaccine versus placebo. The receptor source for this set is a person aged 18-60 years who received the Ad26.COV2.S COVID-19 vaccine or a placebo.

This chain joins TRBV2 and TRBJ2-7, with D possibly called TRBD1 or TRBD2 (6 bases each). The CDR3 runs to 12 residues. CDR1 and CDR2 from the germline V gene are SNHLY and FYNNEI. V was cut by 6 bases and J by 7 bases, with 13 bases left in between. The CDR3 loop reads CASRAGGGEQYV. In DNA, the CDR3 is TGTGCCAGCAGGGCCGGAGGGGGGGAGCAGTACGTC.

The chain combines TRBV28 with TRBJ1-6, with 7 bases identical to TRBD1. Germline values: CDR1 MDHEN, CDR2 SYDVKM. Trimming cost V 8 bases and J 7 bases; bases outside gene matches: 5. The CDR3 is 13 amino acids. The CDR3: CASGDSLNSPLHF. The CDR3 DNA reads TGTGCCAGCGGGGACAGCCTGAATTCACCCCTCCACTTT.

The V gene is TRBV28, the J gene TRBJ2-7; D remains unclear. Trimming removed 4 bases at V and 0 bases at J, with 13 bases between. Germline CDR1 is MDHEN and CDR2 is SYDVKM. This CDR3 contains 15 residues. In nucleotides, the CDR3 is TGTGCCAGCAGTTCCGAACACCTGTTCTCCTACGAGCAGTACGTC. It codes for CASSSEHLFSYEQYV.

CDR3 sequence: CASSRGTGNQPQHF. The CDR3 nucleotides are TGTGCCAGCAGCCGTGGGACAGGGAATCAGCCCCAGCATTTT. The chain uses TRBV6-5 and TRBJ1-5; the match to TRBD1 covers 9 bases. The length of the CDR3 is 14 residues. Per the germline V gene, CDR1 is MNHEY and CDR2 is SVGAGI. V shed 6 bases, J shed 4 bases, and the junction held 4 bases outside the gene matches.

The V call is TRBV6-6, the J call TRBJ2-7; D perhaps matches TRBD2 (6 bases). Germline CDR1 reads MNHNY; CDR2 reads SVGAGI (reference sequence). Trimming took 6 bases from V and 6 from J, leaving 12 bases between them. The CDR3 runs 12 residues. CDR3 in amino acids: CASRVQGGEQYV. CDR3 coding DNA: TGTGCCAGCAGAGTGCAGGGAGGCGAGCAGTACGTC.

This rearrangement joins TRBV7-3 to TRBJ1-3; possible D gene TRBD1, 6 bases. Germline V lookup: CDR1 SGHTA, CDR2 FQGTGA. The CDR3 length is 17 residues. The V and J ends lost 5 bases and 4 bases respectively, with 21 bases between them. The CDR3 DNA follows: TGTGCCAGCAGCCTCCCGGGTCGACAGGCCCACGGAAACACCATATATTTT. Translating it yields CASSLPGRQAHGNTIYF.

V usage is TRBV2 and J usage is TRBJ1-6, with D maybe TRBD1 (6 bases). Germline-derived CDR1 and CDR2 are SNHLY and FYNNEI. Trimming removed 6 bases at V and 10 bases at J, with 13 bases between. The CDR3 runs to 13 residues. CDR3 in amino acids: CASSATGQSPLHF. The CDR3, as DNA: TGTGCCAGCAGCGCTACAGGGCAATCACCCCTCCACTTT.

V is TRBV3-1 (or the pseudogene TRBV3-2) and J is TRBJ1-2; no clear D. The V end was cut by 1 base, the J end by 7 bases, with 10 bases between. Germline-derived CDR1 and CDR2 are LGHDT and YNNKEL (reference sequence). The CDR3 covers 13 residues. This CDR3 is CASSQVPGGGYTF. CDR3 DNA: TGTGCCAGCAGCCAAGTCCCAGGTGGTGGCTACACCTTC.

The rearrangement uses TRBV24-1 and TRBJ2-3, with 7 positions matching TRBD1. CDR3 length: 17 amino acids. Germline trimming cut 3 bases from V and 2 bases from J; bases unmatched to any gene: 10. CDR1 and CDR2 from the germline V gene are KGHDR and SFDVKD. This chain's CDR3 is CATSDLKTGMNTDTQYF. CDR3 nucleotide sequence: TGTGCCACCAGTGATCTCAAGACAGGGATGAACACAGATACGCAGTATTTT.

The chain recombines TRBV19 with TRBJ2-5; 10 nucleotides align to TRBD1. V was clipped by 5 bases and J by 5 bases; unmatched bases: 5. CDR3 length: 14 amino acids. Germline lookup yields CDR1 LNHDA and CDR2 SQIVND (reference sequence). CDR3 sequence reads: CASSQTGGYETQYF. DNA for the CDR3: TGTGCCAGTAGTCAGACAGGGGGCTACGAGACCCAGTACTTC.

This chain links TRBV13 with TRBJ1-1; TRBD1 matches at 10 bases. This CDR3 contains 14 residues. Germline V gives CDR1 PRHDT, CDR2 FYEKMQ (reference sequence). V was pared by 5 bases and J by 6 bases, with 6 bases of the junction left unmatched. In DNA, the CDR3 is TGTGCCAGCAGCGTACGGGGGACAGGGGCTGAAGCTTTCTTT. As protein: CASSVRGTGAEAFF.